Listed below are T cell receptor beta chains from one sample, sequenced in a study of cytomegalovirus exposure and HLA in healthy donors. The method was immunoSEQ multiplex PCR; TCRdb's version includes in-frame clones alone and lacks a portion of them. The table includes 150,000 to 200,000 clones, roughly 70% detected once. Sample: PBMCs. The source is a male donor in good health and CMV-seronegative. The CDR3 runs from the conserved cysteine through the conserved F or W. A D gene is named only where the DNA matches it firmly. Size is stated for part of the rows, as once, few or many counts, or as a class when the clone is expanded.

J: TRBJ2-2
size: once
V: TRBV27
D: -
CDR3: CASRRWAGLDTGELFF
DNA: TGTGCCAGCAGGAGATGGGCAGGGCTGGACACCGGGGAGCTGTTTTTT

J: TRBJ1-6
size: -
V: TRBV30
D: -
CDR3: CAWEDSLYSPLHF
DNA: TGTGCCTGGGAAGACAGTCTTTATTCACCCCTCCACTTT

J: TRBJ2-5
size: once
V: TRBV13
D: TRBD2
CDR3: CASSLLSGLQTQYF
DNA: TGTGCCAGCAGCTTACTTAGCGGGCTCCAGACCCAGTACTTC

J: TRBJ1-4
size: -
V: TRBV2
D: TRBD1
CDR3: CASSDRTGGNYEKLFF
DNA: TGTGCCAGCAGTGACAGGACAGGGGGAAATTATGAAAAACTGTTTTTT

J: TRBJ2-5
size: -
V: TRBV29-1
D: -
CDR3: CSGASGQETQYF
DNA: TGCAGCGGGGCCAGCGGACAAGAGACCCAGTACTTC

J: TRBJ1-1
size: -
V: TRBV9
D: TRBD1
CDR3: CASSAGGDRNTEAFF
DNA: TGTGCCAGCAGCGCAGGGGGCGATAGGAACACTGAAGCTTTCTTT

J: TRBJ1-6
size: -
V: TRBV7-3
D: -
CDR3: CASSLLSPGSPLHF
DNA: TGTGCCAGCAGCTTATTGTCCCCAGGGTCACCCCTCCACTTT

J: TRBJ2-5
size: once
V: TRBV2
D: TRBD2
CDR3: CANSGGRFETQYF
DNA: TGTGCCAACTCGGGGGGGCGTTTTGAGACCCAGTACTTC

J: TRBJ1-2
size: -
V: TRBV27
D: TRBD1
CDR3: CASSLSMGDRGNYGYTF
DNA: TGTGCCAGCAGTTTATCGATGGGGGACAGGGGAAACTATGGCTACACCTTC

J: TRBJ2-7
size: -
V: TRBV5-1
D: -
CDR3: CASSSQGTTYEQYF
DNA: TGCGCCAGCAGCTCACAGGGTACCACCTACGAGCAGTACTTC

J: TRBJ2-2
size: few
V: TRBV7-3
D: -
CDR3: CASTAGPTGELFF
DNA: TGTGCCAGCACGGCAGGGCCCACCGGGGAGCTGTTTTTT

J: TRBJ1-1
size: -
V: TRBV13
D: -
CDR3: CASSLRDFGTEAFF
DNA: TGTGCCAGCAGCCTCAGGGACTTCGGCACTGAAGCTTTCTTT

J: TRBJ2-7
size: -
V: TRBV6-6
D: -
CDR3: CASSPNIYEQYF
DNA: TGTGCCAGCAGTCCAAACATCTACGAGCAGTACTTC

J: TRBJ2-3
size: -
V: TRBV14
D: TRBD1
CDR3: CASTPRRTGAERDTQYF
DNA: TGTGCCAGCACCCCTCGCCGGACAGGGGCAGAGCGAGATACGCAGTATTTT

J: TRBJ2-1
size: -
V: TRBV11-3
D: -
CDR3: CASSLGAERDNEQFF
DNA: TGTGCCAGCAGCTTAGGGGCCGAGCGGGACAATGAGCAGTTCTTC

J: TRBJ2-2
size: -
V: TRBV7-2
D: -
CDR3: CASSLGDRTELFF
DNA: TGTGCCAGCAGCTTGGGAGACAGGACGGAGCTGTTTTTT

J: TRBJ2-1
size: few
V: TRBV7-2
D: -
CDR3: CASSGGGTEPYNEQFF
DNA: TGTGCCAGCAGCGGAGGCGGGACAGAGCCCTACAATGAGCAGTTCTTC

J: TRBJ1-3
size: few
V: TRBV4-3
D: -
CDR3: CASSQDSTPGDTIYF
DNA: TGCGCCAGCAGCCAAGATAGTACCCCGGGGGACACCATATATTTT

J: TRBJ2-7
size: -
V: TRBV4-1
D: -
CDR3: CASSQAEDRFYEQYF
DNA: TGCGCCAGCAGCCAAGCAGAAGACAGGTTCTACGAGCAGTACTTC

J: TRBJ2-7
size: -
V: TRBV6-7
D: TRBD1
CDR3: CASSYSGQGTYEQYF
DNA: TGTGCCAGCAGTTACTCGGGACAGGGAACCTACGAGCAGTACTTC

J: TRBJ1-2
size: -
V: TRBV5-1
D: -
CDR3: CASSIQGFSYGYTF
DNA: TGCGCCAGCAGCATACAGGGTTTTTCCTATGGCTACACCTTC

J: TRBJ2-2
size: once
V: TRBV30
D: -
CDR3: CAWSPAVARGAGELFF
DNA: TGTGCCTGGAGTCCCGCGGTTGCCAGGGGCGCCGGGGAGCTGTTTTTT

J: TRBJ2-5
size: once
V: TRBV9
D: -
CDR3: CASSGPPTGNVETQYF
DNA: TGTGCCAGCAGCGGTCCCCCGACGGGGAATGTAGAGACCCAGTACTTC

J: TRBJ2-3
size: -
V: TRBV7-2
D: -
CDR3: CASSTSGNPTDTQYF
DNA: TGTGCCAGCAGCACGAGCGGAAACCCCACAGATACGCAGTATTTT

J: TRBJ1-5
size: -
V: TRBV11-2
D: -
CDR3: CASSLAGGVDQPQHF
DNA: TGTGCCAGCAGCTTAGCCGGAGGCGTGGACCAGCCCCAGCATTTT

J: TRBJ2-7
size: few
V: TRBV19
D: -
CDR3: CASSRGAADSYEQYF
DNA: TGTGCCAGTAGTCGGGGGGCAGCGGATTCCTACGAGCAGTACTTC

J: TRBJ1-5
size: -
V: TRBV2
D: TRBD1
CDR3: CASSVQGGYNQPQHF
DNA: TGTGCCAGCAGTGTCCAGGGGGGCTACAATCAGCCCCAGCATTTT

J: TRBJ2-1
size: -
V: TRBV9
D: -
CDR3: CASRVDSGWGEQFF
DNA: TGTGCCAGCAGGGTGGACAGTGGTTGGGGTGAGCAGTTCTTC